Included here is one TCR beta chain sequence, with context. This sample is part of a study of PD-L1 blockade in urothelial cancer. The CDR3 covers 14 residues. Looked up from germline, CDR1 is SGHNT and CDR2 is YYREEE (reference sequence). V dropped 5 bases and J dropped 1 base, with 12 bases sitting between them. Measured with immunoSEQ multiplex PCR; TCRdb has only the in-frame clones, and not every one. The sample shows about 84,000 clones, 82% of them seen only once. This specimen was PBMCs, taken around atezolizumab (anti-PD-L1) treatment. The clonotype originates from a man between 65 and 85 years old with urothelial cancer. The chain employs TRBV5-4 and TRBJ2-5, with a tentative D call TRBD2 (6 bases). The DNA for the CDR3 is TGTGCCAGCAGGGTTCCGGGACTCCAAGAGACCCAGTACTTC. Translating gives CASRVPGLQETQYF.